This TCR beta chain was profiled in a study of blood T cell repertoires in COVID-19. This clone was counted a single time. Authors' analysis steps: Reference gene primer amplification gave estimated nucleated cell counts. The assay was immunoSEQ multiplex PCR, and TCRdb's table has in-frame clones only and misses some. V and J calls and clone size are as listed in that table; D and trimming were resolved from the DNA. This sample has 380,000 or so clones, with more than 70% found just once. Source material: PBMCs or T cells enriched from blood (not recorded which). The TCR originated in a man aged 25-45 years who had recovered from COVID-19.

The CDR3 is CASSFGQGRGYTF. The CDR3 nucleotides are TGTGCCAGCAGTTTTGGACAGGGCCGTGGCTACACCTTC. V usage is TRBV12-3 or TRBV12-4 and J usage is TRBJ1-2; 8 nucleotides agree with TRBD1. Trimming at V came to 3 bases and at J to 7 bases, leaving 4 bases not matched to a gene. The CDR3 extends over 13 amino acids.